Below are 14 T cell receptor beta chains sequenced from a single sample in a study of blood T cell repertoires in COVID-19. Clones were read by immunoSEQ multiplex PCR, and TCRdb kept only the in-frame ones, dropping some. In the table there are around 310,000 clones, around 91% of which are singletons. Material for sequencing was peripheral blood. These receptor sequences come from a woman aged 55-69 years with acute or convalescent COVID-19.

This chain links TRBV9 with TRBJ2-1; 8 bases map to TRBD2. Germline CDR1 is SGDLS and CDR2 is YYNGEE. V lost 4 bases to trimming and J lost 2 bases; unmatched junction nucleotides: 8. The CDR3 totals 16 residues. The CDR3 DNA reads as TGTGCCAGCAGCTTCCAAGCGGGGGTCGCCTACAATGAGCAGTTCTTC. This translates into CASSFQAGVAYNEQFF.

The chain employs TRBV4-3 and TRBJ1-6; D remains unclear. This CDR3 has 15 residues. Germline lookup yields CDR1 LGHNA and CDR2 YSLEER. Trimming pared 0 bases from V and 3 bases from J, leaving 6 bases between. For the CDR3, the DNA is TGCGCCAGCAGCCAAGATCCCAGCTATAATTCACCCCTCCACTTT. Its translation: CASSQDPSYNSPLHF.

The CDR3: CASSTPGQGAREQYF. The CDR3 DNA follows: TGTGCCAGCAGCACACCGGGACAGGGGGCGAGAGAGCAGTACTTC. This chain uses TRBV28 with TRBJ2-7; 12 nucleotides match TRBD1. The CDR3 is made up of 15 amino acids. CDR1 and CDR2 from the germline V gene are MDHEN and SYDVKM. J lost 7 bases, V lost 6 bases, and 10 bases had no gene match.

This sequence joins TRBV3-1 (or the pseudogene TRBV3-2) and TRBJ1-1, with 8 bases identical to TRBD1. With V trimmed by 1 base and J by 3 bases, 13 bases remained unmatched. The CDR3 has 18 residues. Germline CDR1 reads LGHDT; CDR2 reads YNNKEL (reference sequence). CDR3 in DNA: TGTGCCAGCAGCCAAGTAAGCCCGCCAGGGGGCCCCCACACTGAAGCTTTCTTT. Translating gives CASSQVSPPGGPHTEAFF.

The rearrangement uses TRBV6-2 or TRBV6-3 and TRBJ2-7; 7 nucleotides agree with TRBD2. Germline loops: CDR1 MNHEY, CDR2 SVGEGT. The CDR3 contains 15 residues. Trimming cost V 5 bases and J 2 bases; bases outside gene matches: 9. The CDR3 region has the DNA TGTGCCAGCAGTGCCCCGGGGAGGGTCACCTACGAGCAGTACTTC. Its translation is CASSAPGRVTYEQYF.

The CDR3 is CASSLQGASWETQYF. As DNA, the CDR3 is TGCGCCAGCAGCTTGCAGGGGGCGTCTTGGGAGACCCAGTACTTC. The rearrangement joins TRBV5-1 to TRBJ2-5, with 8 bases aligning to TRBD1. Looked up from germline, CDR1 is SGHRS and CDR2 is YFSETQ. Germline trimming cut 1 base from V and 5 bases from J; bases unmatched to any gene: 7. This CDR3 has 15 residues.

Only a few counts were recorded for this clone. This chain uses TRBV6-1 with TRBJ1-6, with a tentative D call TRBD1 (5 bases). The length of the CDR3 is 17 residues. Germline values: CDR1 MNHNS, CDR2 SASEGT. With 1 base removed from V and 0 bases from J, the gap between germline ends came to 10 bases. The CDR3 protein is CASSEVGGSSYNSPLHF. Here the CDR3 DNA reads TGTGCCAGCAGTGAAGTTGGGGGGAGCTCCTATAATTCACCCCTCCACTTT.

The rearrangement joins TRBV13 to TRBJ1-5, with D perhaps TRBD1 (6 bases). The CDR3 loop spans 16 amino acids. CDR1 PRHDT and CDR2 FYEKMQ come from the germline V gene (reference sequence). V lost 3 bases to trimming and J lost 1 base, with 13 bases between them. The CDR3 DNA is TGTGCCAGCAGCTTGCGGGGGGCTTTGAGCAATCAGCCCCAGCATTTT. Amino acid sequence: CASSLRGALSNQPQHF.

The chain carries TRBV5-4 and TRBJ1-2; 7 nucleotides align to TRBD1. The CDR3 totals 12 residues. Germline loops: CDR1 SGHNT, CDR2 YYREEE (reference sequence). V gave up 4 bases and J gave up 6 bases; unmatched junction bases: 3. CDR3 residues: CASSLDRDGYTF. Here the CDR3 DNA reads TGTGCCAGCAGCCTCGACAGGGATGGCTACACCTTC. Looking up the rest from reference TRBV5-4 and TRBJ1-2 gives the full variable domain: ETGVTQSPTHLIKTRGQQVTLRCSSQSGHNTVSWYQQALGQGPQFIFQYYREEENGRGNFPPRFSGLQFPNYSSELNVNALELDDSALYLCASSLDRDGYTFGSGTRLTVV.

The CDR3 DNA is TGTGCCAGCAGTTTGTTGCTAGCGGGCAATGAGCAGTTCTTC. This encodes CASSLLLAGNEQFF. The chain couples TRBV28 to TRBJ2-1, with 8 bases that match TRBD2. Germline V gives CDR1 MDHEN, CDR2 SYDVKM. This CDR3 is 14 amino acids long. V trimming: 3 bases; J trimming: 6 bases; junction bases outside the gene matches: 4.

V gene TRBV24-1 combines with J gene TRBJ2-1, with D hard to call. Looked up from germline, CDR1 is KGHDR and CDR2 is SFDVKD. The CDR3 covers 12 residues. Trimming took 5 bases from V and 9 from J, leaving 10 bases between them. The CDR3 DNA reads TGTGCCACCAGTGTTGCAGGAAGTGAGCAGTTCTTC. It is translated as CATSVAGSEQFF.

V and J are TRBV11-1 and TRBJ2-2; 10 bases map to TRBD1. V was clipped by 6 bases and J by 4 bases; unmatched bases: 8. In germline, CDR1 is SGHAT, CDR2 FQDESV (reference sequence). This CDR3 has 16 residues. The CDR3 here is CASSHWTGGLTGELFF. The CDR3 region has the DNA TGTGCCAGCAGTCACTGGACAGGGGGACTCACCGGGGAGCTGTTTTTT.

The J gene is TRBJ2-5, the V gene TRBV11-3; D may be TRBD1 (7 bases). Germline values: CDR1 SGHNT, CDR2 YENEEA. V lost 4 bases and J 0 bases, leaving 15 bases between the germline ends. The CDR3 contains 16 residues. The CDR3 here is CASSSGQAGYQETQYF. The CDR3 DNA sequence: TGTGCCAGCAGCTCCGGACAGGCGGGGTACCAAGAGACCCAGTACTTC.

This clone was observed a single time. The chain recombines TRBV5-6 with TRBJ1-1; D call uncertain. The V gene's germline CDR1 is SGHDT and CDR2 YYEEEE. The CDR3 consists of 14 residues. V lost 2 bases and J lost 2, with 10 bases in between. The CDR3 DNA reads as TGTGCCAGCAGCTTCCCTAGTCAAAACACTGAAGCTTTCTTT. Translated, it gives CASSFPSQNTEAFF.